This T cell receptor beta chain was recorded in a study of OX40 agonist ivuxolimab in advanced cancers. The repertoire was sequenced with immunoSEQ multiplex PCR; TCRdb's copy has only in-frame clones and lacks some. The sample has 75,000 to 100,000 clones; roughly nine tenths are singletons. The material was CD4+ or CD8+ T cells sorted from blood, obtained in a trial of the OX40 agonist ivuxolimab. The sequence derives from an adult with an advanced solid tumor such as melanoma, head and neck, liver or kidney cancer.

The CDR3 region has the DNA TGTGCCAGCAGCTTATCTAGCGGGTTCTACAATGAGCAGTTCTTC. Amino acid sequence: CASSLSSGFYNEQFF. This sequence joins TRBV7-3 and TRBJ2-1; TRBD2 matches at 8 bases. Germline V lookup: CDR1 SGHTA, CDR2 FQGTGA. The CDR3 is made up of 15 amino acids. The V segment lost 2 bases and the J segment 3 bases; nucleotides outside the gene matches: 3.